Listed here are 28 T cell receptor beta chains from one sample, sequenced in a study of regulatory T cells in long-lasting Graves disease. The authors built TCR beta libraries using iRepertoire HTBI primers and Arm-PCR of CDR3 regions. TCRdb ran MiXCR on the multiplex PCR reads and lists one entry per CDR3 protein. This table has 420,000 or so distinct CDR3 sequences, over 15% appearing once. Specified time point: newly diagnosed GD, antithyroid drugs for less than 3 months. TCR sequences were obtained from RNA taken from PBMCs. These data were likewise used in another study, on T cells in Graves' hyperthyroidism and ophthalmopathy.

This material consisted of peripheral blood mononuclear cells (PBMCs), taken at new diagnosis, from a patient treated with antithyroid drugs. The receptor source for this set is a young woman with Graves disease.

The sample holds many counts of this clonotype. The J gene is TRBJ2-1, the V gene TRBV30, with TRBD2 identical over 8 bases. The junction had 17 bases not matched to a gene; V was cut back by 3 bases and J by 1 base. Germline CDR1 GTSNPN, CDR2 SVGIG (reference sequence). CDR3 length equals 19 residues. CDR3 amino acids: CAWRTSLVAGSPSYNEQFF. Here the CDR3 DNA reads TGTGCCTGGAGAACCTCCCTGGTAGCGGGGAGCCCATCCTACAATGAGCAGTTCTTC.

The chain couples TRBV28 to TRBJ1-6; D remains ambiguous. V was trimmed by 7 bases and J by 10 bases, leaving 20 bases between them. This CDR3 spans 15 amino acids. CDR1 and CDR2 from the germline V gene are MDHEN and SYDVKM. The CDR3 protein is CASKPPYRPRSPLHF. The DNA for the CDR3 is TGTGCCAGCAAACCTCCGTATCGACCTCGATCACCCCTCCACTTT.

V is TRBV28 and J is TRBJ2-2; either TRBD1 or TRBD2 may supply D (5 bases each). The CDR3 loop spans 14 amino acids. The germline gives CDR1 MDHEN, CDR2 SYDVKM. Trimming left V 8 bases short and J 4 bases short, with 14 bases between. CDR3 in DNA: TGTGCCAGCGGGCCGGACGGGGCCACCGGGGAGCTGTTTTTT. It translates to CASGPDGATGELFF.

This clonotype showed up many times. The chain employs TRBV3-1 and TRBJ2-3, with D possibly TRBD2 on 6 matching bases. Trimming stripped 8 bases from V and 4 bases from J, with 25 bases between. This CDR3 has 17 amino acids. Germline assignment: CDR1 LGHDT and CDR2 YNNKEL (reference sequence). The CDR3 is CASSQARALGSSDTQYF. CDR3 bases: TGTGCCAGCTCCCAAGCCCGGGCCCTCGGGAGTTCAGATACGCAGTATTTT.

The chain joins TRBV7-9 to TRBJ1-4; 10 nucleotides align to TRBD1. Per germline, CDR1 SEHNR and CDR2 FQNEAQ (reference sequence). The CDR3 runs 15 residues. V dropped 3 bases and J dropped 8; count of bases not matched to a gene: 6. CDR3 loop: CASSFRGTGAEKLFF. The CDR3, as DNA: TGTGCCAGCAGCTTCCGCGGGACAGGGGCCGAAAAACTGTTTTTT.

In this sample, this clonotype turned up many times. CDR3 sequence (DNA): TGTGCCAGCAGCCGAGACTTCATCTCCTACAATGAGCAGTTCTTC. This gives the protein CASSRDFISYNEQFF. The chain joins TRBV7-2 to TRBJ2-1; the D is unclear. CDR1 is SGHTA and CDR2 is FQGNSA in the germline V gene. Trimming stripped 5 bases from V and 0 bases from J, with 11 bases between. This CDR3 is built from 15 residues.

This clonotype turned up a few times. One base away lies a much larger clone, so this may be a sequencing read error. This chain uses TRBV11-2 with TRBJ2-1, with unresolved D. The last part of the DNA fits TRBJ2-3 better; the J call may be wrong. Germline lookup yields CDR1 SGHAT and CDR2 FQNNGV. The CDR3 has 15 residues. This CDR3 reads CASSLGRRVADTQYF. In DNA, the CDR3 is TGTGCCAGCAGCTTAGGTCGACGCGTGGCAGATACGCAGTATTTT.

At least ten counts were recorded for this clonotype. The genes are TRBV18 and TRBJ2-1; 8 bases line up with TRBD2. CDR1 KGHSH and CDR2 LQKENI come from the germline V gene. The V gene end was trimmed by 2 bases and the J gene end by 6 bases; junction bases not matched to a gene: 9. The CDR3 is 16 amino acids. CDR3: CASSPDLAGPRNEQFF. The CDR3 DNA follows: TGTGCCAGCTCACCAGATCTAGCGGGCCCTCGCAATGAGCAGTTCTTC.

The V gene is TRBV4-1, the J gene TRBJ1-1; 7 nucleotides match TRBD1. V trimming: 2 bases; J trimming: 4 bases; junction bases outside the gene matches: 13. The CDR3 has 17 amino acids. CDR1 and CDR2 (germline): MGHRA, YSYEKL. CDR3 sequence: CASSQLPHRGRGTEAFF. CDR3 in DNA: TGCGCCAGCAGCCAACTCCCCCACAGGGGAAGAGGCACTGAAGCTTTCTTT.

This clonotype showed up many times. The rearrangement links TRBV28 to TRBJ2-2, with TRBD1 matching over 8 bases. Germline assignment: CDR1 MDHEN and CDR2 SYDVKM. With 2 bases clipped from V and 1 base from J, the junction kept 3 bases outside the gene matches. The CDR3 runs 16 residues. The CDR3 DNA reads as TGTGCCAGCAGTTTAGTAGGGACAGGGAACACCGGGGAGCTGTTTTTT. Residues: CASSLVGTGNTGELFF.

This clonotype was picked up many times. The rearrangement joins TRBV5-1 to TRBJ2-1, with a weak D call TRBD1 (6 bases). V was trimmed by 0 bases and J by 8 bases, leaving 15 bases between them. CDR3 length equals 15 residues. The germline gives CDR1 SGHRS, CDR2 YFSETQ. CDR3 in DNA: TGCGCCAGCAGCTTGGAATGGGGACAAATCGATGAGCAGTTCTTC. Translated: CASSLEWGQIDEQFF.

Concerning this clonotype: Only one base separates this from a far larger clonotype, so it likely reflects a read error. The rearrangement joins TRBV11-2 to TRBJ2-1; D gene ambiguous. The J call is in doubt because the DNA end fits TRBJ2-3 better. Germline V lookup: CDR1 SGHAT, CDR2 FQNNGV. The CDR3 covers 12 residues. The CDR3 here is CASSLMSGTQYF. In nucleotides, the CDR3 is TGTGCCAGCAGCTTAATGTCAGGTACGCAGTATTTT.

This clonotype was seen at least ten times. The gene calls are TRBV5-6 and TRBJ2-1; 12 bases are shared with TRBD1. With 4 bases clipped from V and 7 bases from J, the junction kept 6 bases outside the gene matches. The CDR3 length is 15 residues. Per germline, CDR1 SGHDT and CDR2 YYEEEE. The CDR3 sequence: CASSTRDRGLNEQFF. CDR3 bases: TGTGCCAGCAGCACACGGGACAGGGGGCTGAATGAGCAGTTCTTC.

This clonotype was seen at least ten times. The chain employs TRBV3-1 and TRBJ2-3; D might be TRBD2 (5 bases). Germline V gene data show CDR1 as LGHDT and CDR2 as YNNKEL (reference sequence). V was clipped by 3 bases and J by 6 bases, with 10 bases between them. CDR3 length: 13 amino acids. CDR3 bases: TGTGCCAGCAGCCATGGTTCGGGGGATACGCAGTATTTT. Residues: CASSHGSGDTQYF.

This clonotype was observed once. V and J are TRBV7-8 and TRBJ1-5; 10 bases are a match to TRBD1. Germline V CDR1 and CDR2: SGHVS, FQNEAQ. CDR3 length: 16 residues. The V segment lost 2 bases and the J segment 6 bases; nucleotides outside the gene matches: 7. The CDR3 DNA sequence: TGTGCCAGCAGCTTAATGGTGACAGGGGGCCTTCAGCCCCAGCATTTT. Its translation: CASSLMVTGGLQPQHF.

This sequence joins TRBV7-9 and TRBJ1-5; 7 bases match TRBD1. Germline V CDR1 and CDR2: SEHNR, FQNEAQ (reference sequence). The CDR3 has 17 amino acids. V was clipped by 0 bases and J by 3 bases; unmatched bases: 8. The CDR3 DNA is TGTGCCAGCAGCTTAGCGGGGGGAGGGACAGACAATCAGCCCCAGCATTTT. Amino acids: CASSLAGGGTDNQPQHF.

Regarding this clonotype: One base away lies a much larger clone, so this may be a sequencing read error. The rearrangement links TRBV6-1 to TRBJ2-1; 8 bases are a match to TRBD2. Germline V gene sequence: CDR1 MNHNS, CDR2 SASEGT. Trimming cost V 7 bases and J 4 bases; bases outside gene matches: 6. CDR3 length equals 14 residues. CDR3 sequence: CASILSGAYNEQFF. CDR3 bases: TGTGCCAGCATCCTTAGCGGGGCTTACAATGAGCAGTTCTTC.

This clonotype was observed at least ten times. This chain links TRBV10-3 with TRBJ2-7, with 10 bases matching TRBD2. CDR3 size: 14 residues. V was pared by 2 bases and J by 5 bases, with 3 bases of the junction left unmatched. Germline V gives CDR1 ENHRY, CDR2 SYGVKD. Here the CDR3 reads CAISETSGIDEQYF. The CDR3 nucleotides are TGTGCCATCAGTGAGACTAGCGGGATCGACGAGCAGTACTTC.

In regard to this clonotype: This likely stems from a read error, as it lies one base from a far larger clone. The final CDR3 position lacks the conserved phenylalanine or tryptophan, pointing to a likely read error. This chain links TRBV7-3 with TRBJ2-5, with D perhaps matching TRBD1 or TRBD2 (5 bases each). Per the germline V gene, CDR1 is SGHTA and CDR2 is FQGTGA. The ends were cut back, 2 bases at V and 2 bases at J, with 15 bases in the middle. The CDR3 has 16 residues. The CDR3 loop is CASSLVPGRLQETQYL. The CDR3 nucleotides read TGTGCCAGCAGCTTAGTTCCGGGGCGCCTACAAGAGACCCAGTACCTC.

This sequence joins TRBV27 and TRBJ2-5, with D possibly TRBD2 on 5 matching bases. Trimming left V 10 bases short and J 4 bases short, with 19 bases between. This CDR3 has 14 amino acids. Germline CDR1 reads MNHEY; CDR2 reads SMNVEV (reference sequence). CDR3 loop: CATSSGINGETQYF. The CDR3 nucleotides read TGTGCCACCTCATCGGGAATCAATGGAGAGACCCAGTACTTC.

The table lists this clonotype with many counts. This chain uses TRBV5-6 with TRBJ1-4; perhaps TRBD1 as D (6 bases). Germline lookup yields CDR1 SGHDT and CDR2 YYEEEE. V lost 1 base to trimming and J lost 12 bases, with 16 bases between them. The CDR3 sequence is 14 residues long. For the CDR3, the DNA is TGTGCCAGCAGCTTGCGAAACAGGGTCGAGGAACTGTTTTTT. Its translation: CASSLRNRVEELFF. The full variable domain, completed using reference TRBV5-6 and TRBJ1-4, is DAGVTQSPTHLIKTRGQQVTLRCSPKSGHDTVSWYQQALGQGPQFIFQYYEEEERQRGNFPDRFSGHQFPNYSSELNVNALLLGDSALYLCASSLRNRVEELFFGSGTQLSVL.

This chain links TRBV10-3 with TRBJ1-4; 7 nucleotides agree with TRBD1. V lost 6 bases, J lost 3 bases, and 4 bases stayed unmatched. CDR1 and CDR2 from the germline V gene are ENHRY and SYGVKD. CDR3 length: 14 residues. The CDR3 DNA is TGTGCCATCAGCCCGACAGGGCCTAATGAAAAACTGTTTTTT. Protein product: CAISPTGPNEKLFF.

This clonotype was detected ten times or more. The rearrangement uses TRBV7-8 and TRBJ1-1; D is uncertain. The V end was cut by 5 bases, the J end by 2 bases, with 15 bases between. The germline V gene encodes CDR1 SGHVS and CDR2 FQNEAQ. The CDR3 contains 15 residues. The DNA of the CDR3 is TGTGCCAGCAGCCCCCCTAAAGGTCCTAACACTGAAGCTTTCTTT. Amino acids: CASSPPKGPNTEAFF.

Many counts were recorded for this clonotype. J is TRBJ2-7 and V is TRBV3-1; possibly TRBD2 for D (6 bases). V lost 4 bases, J lost 7 bases, and 8 bases lay in between. In germline, CDR1 is LGHDT, CDR2 YNNKEL (reference sequence). This CDR3 region has 11 residues. CDR3: CASSRGGEQYF. The CDR3 nucleotides read TGTGCCAGCAGCCGAGGAGGGGAGCAGTACTTC.

The chain combines TRBV24-1 with TRBJ2-1; 10 bases fit TRBD1. CDR3 size: 18 residues. V shed 4 bases, J shed 4 bases, and the junction held 12 bases outside the gene matches. Germline assignment: CDR1 KGHDR and CDR2 SFDVKD. The CDR3 DNA reads as TGTGCCACCAGTGACAATTATCTCCGGGACAGGGGATACAATGAGCAGTTCTTC. Protein sequence: CATSDNYLRDRGYNEQFF.

This clonotype was observed at least ten times. V and J are TRBV20-1 and TRBJ2-1; 8 bases match TRBD2. This CDR3 spans 15 amino acids. Germline V gene sequence: CDR1 DFQATT, CDR2 SNEGSKA (reference sequence). With 3 bases clipped from V and 4 bases from J, the junction kept 8 bases outside the gene matches. CDR3 protein: CSASRGTRMYNEQFF. CDR3 nucleotides: TGCAGTGCTAGTCGCGGGACTAGGATGTACAATGAGCAGTTCTTC.

This clonotype was found many times. The chain combines TRBV12-3 or TRBV12-4 with TRBJ2-3; 16 positions agree with TRBD2. The CDR3 covers 19 residues. V was pared by 6 bases and J by 2 bases, with 11 bases of the junction left unmatched. The CDR3: CASSRGQGTSGRVTDTQYF. In nucleotides, the CDR3 is TGTGCCAGCAGCCGAGGACAGGGGACTAGCGGGAGGGTCACAGATACGCAGTATTTT.

This clonotype was detected a few times. The chain links TRBV30 to TRBJ2-7; a weak D match, TRBD2 (7 bases). V lost 5 bases and J lost 4, with 21 bases in between. The CDR3 spans 15 residues. From germline, CDR1 is GTSNPN and CDR2 SVGIG (reference sequence). DNA for the CDR3: TGTGCCTGGGAGCAGCGGGACAACCCCTTGTACGAGCAGTACTTC. Amino acid sequence: CAWEQRDNPLYEQYF.